This T cell receptor (beta chain) was sequenced during a study of cytomegalovirus exposure and HLA in healthy donors. Study as a whole: The Caucasian-associated ancestry cluster contained about four fifths of the 398 genotyped donors. Findings of the study overall: Reported findings show TCR beta sequences accurately forecast HLA-A and HLA-B alleles in most subjects.

In the case of this clone: Its cognate antigen is unknown.

This CDR3 has 16 amino acids. The germline V and J ends were trimmed by 1 base and 7 bases, with 19 bases remaining between them. From germline, CDR1 is SEHNR and CDR2 FQNEAQ (reference sequence). Both 60 Vbeta primers and 13 Jbeta primers went into the PCR. Some clones are missing from TCRdb's copy, which holds only in-frame ones; the method was immunoSEQ multiplex PCR. Its table records about 130,000 clones. This TCR came from a woman in her 40s in good health and CMV-seronegative. The gene calls are TRBV7-9 and TRBJ1-2, with D possibly TRBD1 on 5 matching bases. The sequenced sample was PBMCs. The CDR3 is CASSLDGRDGYRGYTF. CDR3 DNA: TGTGCCAGCAGCTTAGATGGCAGGGATGGGTACCGTGGCTACACCTTC.